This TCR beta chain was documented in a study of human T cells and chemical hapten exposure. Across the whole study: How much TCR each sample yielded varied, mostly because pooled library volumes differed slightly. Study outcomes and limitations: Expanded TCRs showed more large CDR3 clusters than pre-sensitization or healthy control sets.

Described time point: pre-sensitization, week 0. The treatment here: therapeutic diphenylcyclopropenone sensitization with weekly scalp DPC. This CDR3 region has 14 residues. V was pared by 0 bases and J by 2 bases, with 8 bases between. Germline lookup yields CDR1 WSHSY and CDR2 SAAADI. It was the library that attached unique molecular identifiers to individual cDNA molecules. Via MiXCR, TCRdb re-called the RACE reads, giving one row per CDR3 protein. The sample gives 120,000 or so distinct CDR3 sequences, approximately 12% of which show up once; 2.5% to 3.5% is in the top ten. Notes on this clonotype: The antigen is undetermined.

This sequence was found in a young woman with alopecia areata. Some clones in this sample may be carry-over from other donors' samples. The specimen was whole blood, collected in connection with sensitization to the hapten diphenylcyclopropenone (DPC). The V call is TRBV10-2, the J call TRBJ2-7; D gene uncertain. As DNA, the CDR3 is TGCGCCAGCAGTGAGTCGATATCCACCTACGAGCAGTACTTC. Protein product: CASSESISTYEQYF.